This T cell receptor beta chain was sequenced during a study of graft-versus-host responses after intestinal transplantation. Study-level results: Recipient marrow showed GvH clones, some seen first in ileum or blood. In patients with graft-donor T cell macrochimerism, allograft graft-versus-host to host-versus-graft clonal ratios were high.

Per germline, CDR1 LNHDA and CDR2 SQIVND (reference sequence). The CDR3 loop spans 13 amino acids. Trimming removed 4 bases from V and 13 bases from J, with 19 bases in between. TCRdb keeps only in-frame clones here, not all; method: immunoSEQ multiplex PCR. Here the sample spans 100,000 to 140,000 clones, approximately 90% being singletons. Of note for this clone: Its target is unknown.

The sample here was unstimulated CD4+ T cells sorted from spleen or lymph node cells, taken before transplant. The chain has TRBV19 and TRBJ2-5; D unresolved. The receptor was derived from a human donor who was the organ donor for an intestinal transplant. The CDR3 DNA sequence: TGTGCCAGTAGTAGCCCGCAGAAAGAGGCCCGGTACTTC. Translation: CASSSPQKEARYF.